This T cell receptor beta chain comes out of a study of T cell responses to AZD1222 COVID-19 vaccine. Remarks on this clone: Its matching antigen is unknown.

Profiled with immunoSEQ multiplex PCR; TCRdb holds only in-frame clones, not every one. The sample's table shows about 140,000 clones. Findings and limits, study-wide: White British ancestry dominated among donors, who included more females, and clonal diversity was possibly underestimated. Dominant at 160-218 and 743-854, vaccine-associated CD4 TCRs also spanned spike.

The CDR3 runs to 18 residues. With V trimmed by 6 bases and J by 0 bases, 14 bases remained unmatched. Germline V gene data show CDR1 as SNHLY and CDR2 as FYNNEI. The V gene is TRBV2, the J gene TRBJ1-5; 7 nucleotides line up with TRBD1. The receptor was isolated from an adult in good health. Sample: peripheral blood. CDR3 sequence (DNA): TGTGCCAGCAGCGCAAACCACGGGACAGTCTATAGCAATCAGCCCCAGCATTTT. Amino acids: CASSANHGTVYSNQPQHF.